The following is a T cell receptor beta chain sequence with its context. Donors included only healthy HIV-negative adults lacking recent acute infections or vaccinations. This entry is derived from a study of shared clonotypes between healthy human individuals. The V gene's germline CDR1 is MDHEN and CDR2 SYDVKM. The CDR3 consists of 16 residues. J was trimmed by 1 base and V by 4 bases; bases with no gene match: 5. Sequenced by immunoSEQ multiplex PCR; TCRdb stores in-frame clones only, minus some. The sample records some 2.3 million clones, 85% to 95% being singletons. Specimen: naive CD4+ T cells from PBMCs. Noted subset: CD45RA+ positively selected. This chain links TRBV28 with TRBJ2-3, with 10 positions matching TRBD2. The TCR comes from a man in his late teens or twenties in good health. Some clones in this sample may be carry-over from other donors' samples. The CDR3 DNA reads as TGTGCCAGCAGTTCGGTAGCGGGAGGCGGCACAGATACGCAGTATTTT. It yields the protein CASSSVAGGGTDTQYF.